This T cell receptor beta chain was sequenced for a study of CD8 T cells in Susac syndrome. Per germline, CDR1 KGHSH and CDR2 LQKENI. CDR3 length: 19 amino acids. V was pared by 3 bases and J by 2 bases, with 7 bases of the junction left unmatched. Negative isolation was used for CD8+ and CD4+ T cells, and FACS enrichment was applied to TEMRA cells. A quantity of roughly 0.5 to 1 ug RNA underwent reverse transcription using random hexamers. Using its own MiXCR run on the immunoSEQ multiplex PCR reads, TCRdb lists one record per CDR3 protein. The sample lists about 190,000 distinct CDR3 sequences, 95% occurring once.

The specimen was CD8+ T cells from PBMCs. The gene calls are TRBV18 and TRBJ2-6; TRBD2 matches 13 bases. This TCR was sampled from a human donor with Susac syndrome. DNA for the CDR3: TGTGCCAGCTCACCGGGCGGACTAGCGGGAGTTCCTGGGGCCAACGTCCTGACTTTC. Translating it yields CASSPGGLAGVPGANVLTF.